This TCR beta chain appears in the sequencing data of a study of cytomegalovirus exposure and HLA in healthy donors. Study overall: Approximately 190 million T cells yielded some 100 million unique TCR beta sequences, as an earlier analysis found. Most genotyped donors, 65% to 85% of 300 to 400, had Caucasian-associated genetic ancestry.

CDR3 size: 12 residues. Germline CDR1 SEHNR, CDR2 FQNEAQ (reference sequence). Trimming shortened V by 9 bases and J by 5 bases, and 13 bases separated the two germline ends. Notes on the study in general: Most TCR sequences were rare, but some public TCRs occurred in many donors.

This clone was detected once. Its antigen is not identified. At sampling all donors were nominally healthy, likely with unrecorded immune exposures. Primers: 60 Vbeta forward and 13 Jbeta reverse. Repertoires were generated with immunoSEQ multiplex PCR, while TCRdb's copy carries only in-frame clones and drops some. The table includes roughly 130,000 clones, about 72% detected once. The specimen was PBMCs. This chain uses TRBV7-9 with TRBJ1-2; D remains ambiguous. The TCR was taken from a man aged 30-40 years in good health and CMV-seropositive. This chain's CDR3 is CASLRSGYGYTF. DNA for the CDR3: TGTGCCAGTCTGAGGAGTGGATATGGCTACACCTTC.